This record concerns one T cell receptor beta chain sequence. TCRdb's table, derived via immunoSEQ multiplex PCR, lists solely in-frame clones and lacks some. The sample yields 65,000 to 85,000 clones, around 80% seen once. These data belong to a study of OX40 agonist ivuxolimab in advanced cancers. Trimming shortened V by 6 bases and J by 6 bases, and 11 bases separated the two germline ends. In germline, CDR1 is MNHEY, CDR2 SVGAGI. This CDR3 spans 13 amino acids. J is TRBJ2-2 and V is TRBV6-5; the D is unclear. This sequence originates from an adult with an advanced solid tumor such as melanoma, head and neck, liver or kidney cancer. The source material was CD4+ or CD8+ T cells sorted from blood, sampled in a trial of the OX40 agonist ivuxolimab. CDR3 protein: CASRNYPPGELFF. The CDR3 nucleotides read TGTGCCAGCAGGAACTACCCCCCCGGGGAGCTGTTTTTT.